Given below is one T cell receptor beta chain in context. What it binds is not known. Using immunoSEQ multiplex PCR, the repertoire was profiled, and TCRdb retains in-frame clones only, with some absent. The profile shows 180,000 or so clones, around 88% of them singletons. This specimen belongs to a study of Ad26.COV2.S vaccination and SARS-CoV-2 variants. The study's findings and limits: Greater spike-specific TCR breadth was seen in vaccine recipients than in placebo recipients.

The TCR comes from a human donor who had recovered from COVID-19. Source: peripheral blood, taken after recovery from COVID-19.

CDR3 sequence (DNA): TGTGCCAGCAGTGAACTCACGGGGGCGGGAGCTTTCTTT. It codes for CASSELTGAGAFF. The chain uses TRBV6-1 and TRBJ1-1, with TRBD1 as a possible D gene (6 bases). CDR3 length equals 13 residues. Trimming removed 2 bases at V and 10 bases at J, with 14 bases between. Germline assignment: CDR1 MNHNS and CDR2 SASEGT.